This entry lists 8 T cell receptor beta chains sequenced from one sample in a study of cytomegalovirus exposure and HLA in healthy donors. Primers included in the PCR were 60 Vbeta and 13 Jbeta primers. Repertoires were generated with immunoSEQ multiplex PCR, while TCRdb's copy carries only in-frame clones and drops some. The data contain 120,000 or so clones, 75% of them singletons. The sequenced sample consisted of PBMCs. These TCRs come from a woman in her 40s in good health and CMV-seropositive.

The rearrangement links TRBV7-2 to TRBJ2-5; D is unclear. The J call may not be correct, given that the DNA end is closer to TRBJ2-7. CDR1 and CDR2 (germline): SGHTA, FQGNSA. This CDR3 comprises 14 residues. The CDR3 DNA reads TGTGCCAGCAGCTTAGCGGGCAGATTCTACGAGCAGTACTTC. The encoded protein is CASSLAGRFYEQYF.

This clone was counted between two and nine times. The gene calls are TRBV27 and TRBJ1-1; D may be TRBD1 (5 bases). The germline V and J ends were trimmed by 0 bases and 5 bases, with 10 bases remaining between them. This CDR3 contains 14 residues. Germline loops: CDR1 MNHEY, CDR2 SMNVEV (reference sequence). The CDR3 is CASSLSPGRTEAFF. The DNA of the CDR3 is TGTGCCAGCAGTTTATCCCCAGGGAGGACTGAAGCTTTCTTT.

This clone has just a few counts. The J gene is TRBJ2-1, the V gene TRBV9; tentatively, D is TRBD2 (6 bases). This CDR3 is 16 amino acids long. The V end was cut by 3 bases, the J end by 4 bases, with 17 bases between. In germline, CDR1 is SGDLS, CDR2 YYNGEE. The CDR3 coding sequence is TGTGCCAGCAGCGAGACCACGGGGAGGAAATACAATGAGCAGTTCTTC. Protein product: CASSETTGRKYNEQFF.

CDR3 coding DNA: TGTGCCAGCAGCTTAGAGCCTGAGGGAAGTGATCAGCCCCAGCATTTT. Translation: CASSLEPEGSDQPQHF. This chain links TRBV7-8 with TRBJ1-5; unclear D gene. Germline V gene data show CDR1 as SGHVS and CDR2 as FQNEAQ. Trimming took 1 base from V and 5 from J, leaving 15 bases between them. This CDR3 is built from 16 residues.

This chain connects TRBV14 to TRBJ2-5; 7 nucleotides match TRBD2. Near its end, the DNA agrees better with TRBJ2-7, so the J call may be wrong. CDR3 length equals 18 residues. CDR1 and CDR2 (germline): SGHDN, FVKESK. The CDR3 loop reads CASSQLSSGTLPIYEQYF. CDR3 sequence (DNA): TGTGCCAGCAGCCAATTGTCTAGCGGAACCCTACCCATCTACGAGCAGTACTTC.

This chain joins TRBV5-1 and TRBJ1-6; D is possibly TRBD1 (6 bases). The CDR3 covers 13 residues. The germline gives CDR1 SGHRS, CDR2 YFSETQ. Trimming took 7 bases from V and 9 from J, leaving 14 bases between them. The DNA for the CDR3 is TGCGCCAGCCAGGAGGGGGGGAGTTCACCCCTCCACTTT. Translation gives CASQEGGSSPLHF.

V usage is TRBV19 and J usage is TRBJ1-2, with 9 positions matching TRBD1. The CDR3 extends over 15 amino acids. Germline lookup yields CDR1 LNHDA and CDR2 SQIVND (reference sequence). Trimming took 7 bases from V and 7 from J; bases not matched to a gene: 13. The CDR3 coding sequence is TGTGCCAGTACCTCTCCCGGGACAGGGACCGCTGGCTACACCTTC. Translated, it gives CASTSPGTGTAGYTF. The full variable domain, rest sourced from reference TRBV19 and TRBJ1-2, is DGGITQSPKYLFRKEGQNVTLSCEQNLNHDAMYWYRQDPGQGLRLIYYSQIVNDFQKGDIAEGYSVSREKKESFPLTVTSAQKNPTAFYLCASTSPGTGTAGYTFGSGTRLTVV.

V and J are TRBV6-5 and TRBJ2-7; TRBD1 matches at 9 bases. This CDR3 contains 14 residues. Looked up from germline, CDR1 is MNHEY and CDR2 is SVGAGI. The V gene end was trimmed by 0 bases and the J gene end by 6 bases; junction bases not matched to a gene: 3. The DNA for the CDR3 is TGTGCCAGCAGTTACTCCACGACAGGGGGCGAGCAGTACTTC. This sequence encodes CASSYSTTGGEQYF.